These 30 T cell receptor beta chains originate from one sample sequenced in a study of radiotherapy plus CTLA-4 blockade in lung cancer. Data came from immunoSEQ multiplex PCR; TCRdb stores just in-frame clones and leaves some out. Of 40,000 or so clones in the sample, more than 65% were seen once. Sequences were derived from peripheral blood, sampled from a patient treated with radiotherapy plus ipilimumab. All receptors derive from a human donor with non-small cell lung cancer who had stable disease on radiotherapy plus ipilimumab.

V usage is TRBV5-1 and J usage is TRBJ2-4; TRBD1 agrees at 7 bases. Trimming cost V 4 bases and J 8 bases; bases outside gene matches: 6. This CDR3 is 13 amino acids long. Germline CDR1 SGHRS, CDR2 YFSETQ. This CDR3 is CASSPDRVDIQYF. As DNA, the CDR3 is TGCGCCAGCAGCCCCGACAGGGTCGACATTCAGTACTTC.

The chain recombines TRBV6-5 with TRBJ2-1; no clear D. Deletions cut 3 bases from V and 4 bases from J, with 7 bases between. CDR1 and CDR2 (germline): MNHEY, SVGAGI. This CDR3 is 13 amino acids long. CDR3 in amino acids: CASSYLAYNEQFF. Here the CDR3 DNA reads TGTGCCAGCAGTTATTTGGCTTACAATGAGCAGTTCTTC.

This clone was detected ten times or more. The CDR3, as DNA: TGTGCCACCAGCACCCAACCAGATCAGCCCCAGCATTTT. Protein product: CATSTQPDQPQHF. The chain links TRBV15 to TRBJ1-5; D unresolved. The CDR3 extends over 13 amino acids. Germline CDR1 LNHNV, CDR2 YYDKDF (reference sequence). Trimming pared 4 bases from V and 5 bases from J, leaving 9 bases between.

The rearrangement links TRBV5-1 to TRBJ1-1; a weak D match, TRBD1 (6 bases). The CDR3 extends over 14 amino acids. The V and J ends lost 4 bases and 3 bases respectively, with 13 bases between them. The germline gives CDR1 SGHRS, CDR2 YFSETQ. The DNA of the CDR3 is TGCGCCAGCAGCCCCCGGGCAGGGGACACTGAAGCTTTCTTT. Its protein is CASSPRAGDTEAFF.

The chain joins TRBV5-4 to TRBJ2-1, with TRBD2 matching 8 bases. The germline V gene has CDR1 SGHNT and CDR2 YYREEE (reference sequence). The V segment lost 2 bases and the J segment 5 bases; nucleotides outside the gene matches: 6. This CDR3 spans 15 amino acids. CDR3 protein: CASSLRGGLHNEQFF. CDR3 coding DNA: TGTGCCAGCAGCTTACGGGGGGGCCTCCACAATGAGCAGTTCTTC.

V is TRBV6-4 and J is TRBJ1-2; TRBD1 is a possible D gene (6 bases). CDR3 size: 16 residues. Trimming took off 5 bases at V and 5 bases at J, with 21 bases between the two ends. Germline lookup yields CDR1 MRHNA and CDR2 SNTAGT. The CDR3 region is CASSIDAGGPRYGYTF. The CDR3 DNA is TGTGCCAGCAGTATTGACGCGGGGGGCCCTAGGTATGGCTACACCTTC.

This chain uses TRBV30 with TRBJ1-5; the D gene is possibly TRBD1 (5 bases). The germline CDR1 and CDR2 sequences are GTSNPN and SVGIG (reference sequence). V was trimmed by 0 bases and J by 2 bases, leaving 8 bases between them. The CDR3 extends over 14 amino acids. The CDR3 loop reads CAWSVGTGNQPQHF. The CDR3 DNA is TGTGCCTGGAGTGTGGGGACTGGCAATCAGCCCCAGCATTTT.

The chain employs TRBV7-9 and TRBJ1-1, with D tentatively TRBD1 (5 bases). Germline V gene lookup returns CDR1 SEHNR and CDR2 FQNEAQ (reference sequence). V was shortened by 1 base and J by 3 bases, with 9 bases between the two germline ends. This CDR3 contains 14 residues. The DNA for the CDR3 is TGTGCCAGCAGCTTAGAGACGACAGACACTGAAGCTTTCTTT. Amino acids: CASSLETTDTEAFF.

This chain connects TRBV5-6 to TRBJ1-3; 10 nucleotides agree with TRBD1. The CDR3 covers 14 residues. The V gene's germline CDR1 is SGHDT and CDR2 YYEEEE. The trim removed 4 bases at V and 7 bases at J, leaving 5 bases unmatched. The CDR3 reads CASSLPGQGNTIYF. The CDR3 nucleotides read TGTGCCAGCAGCCTACCGGGACAGGGGAACACCATATATTTT.

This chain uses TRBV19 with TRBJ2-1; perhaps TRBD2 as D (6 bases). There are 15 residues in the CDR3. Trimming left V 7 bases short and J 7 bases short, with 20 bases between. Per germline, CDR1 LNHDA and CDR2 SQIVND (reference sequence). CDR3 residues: CASTPGVSVWNEQFF. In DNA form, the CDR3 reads TGTGCCAGTACCCCGGGGGTATCAGTTTGGAATGAGCAGTTCTTC.

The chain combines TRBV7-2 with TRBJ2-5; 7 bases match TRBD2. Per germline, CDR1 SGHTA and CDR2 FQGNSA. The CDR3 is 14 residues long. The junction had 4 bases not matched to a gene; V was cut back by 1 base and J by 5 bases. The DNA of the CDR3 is TGTGCCAGCAGCTTAGGCCATAGCGGGGAGACCCAGTACTTC. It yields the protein CASSLGHSGETQYF.

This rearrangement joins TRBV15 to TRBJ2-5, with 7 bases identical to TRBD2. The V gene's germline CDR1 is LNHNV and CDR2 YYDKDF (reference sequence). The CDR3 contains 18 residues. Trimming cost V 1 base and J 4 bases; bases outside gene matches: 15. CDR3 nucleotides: TGTGCCACCAGCAGAGGTCTGGGCTTTGGCGGGGGTGGAGAGACCCAGTACTTC. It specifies CATSRGLGFGGGGETQYF.

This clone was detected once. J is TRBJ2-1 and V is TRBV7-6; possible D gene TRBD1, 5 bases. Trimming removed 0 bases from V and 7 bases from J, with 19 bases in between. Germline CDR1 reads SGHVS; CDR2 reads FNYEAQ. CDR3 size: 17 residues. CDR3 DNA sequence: TGTGCCAGCAGCTTAGCGATGGGGCAGGGCTTTCCAAATGAGCAGTTCTTC. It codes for CASSLAMGQGFPNEQFF.

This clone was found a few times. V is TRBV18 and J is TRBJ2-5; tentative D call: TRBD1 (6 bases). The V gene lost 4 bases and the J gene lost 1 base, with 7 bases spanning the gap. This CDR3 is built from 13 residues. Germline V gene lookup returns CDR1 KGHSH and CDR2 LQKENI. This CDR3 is CASSQQGQETQYF. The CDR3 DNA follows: TGTGCCAGCTCACAACAGGGCCAAGAGACCCAGTACTTC.

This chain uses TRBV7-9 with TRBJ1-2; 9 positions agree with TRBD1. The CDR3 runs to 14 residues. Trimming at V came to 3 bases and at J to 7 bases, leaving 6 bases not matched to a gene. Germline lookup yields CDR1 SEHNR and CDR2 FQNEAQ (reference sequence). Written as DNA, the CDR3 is TGTGCCAGCAGCTTCAGCACAGGGGGCGGTGGCTACACCTTC. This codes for CASSFSTGGGGYTF. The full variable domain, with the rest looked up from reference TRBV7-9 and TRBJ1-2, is DTGVSQNPRHKITKRGQNVTFRCDPISEHNRLYWYRQTLGQGPEFLTYFQNEAQLEKSRLLSDRFSAERPKGSFSTLEIQRTEQGDSAMYLCASSFSTGGGGYTFGSGTRLTVV.

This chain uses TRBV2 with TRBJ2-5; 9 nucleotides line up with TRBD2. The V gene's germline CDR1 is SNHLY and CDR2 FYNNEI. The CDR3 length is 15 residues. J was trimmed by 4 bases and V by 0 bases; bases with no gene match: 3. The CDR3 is CASSEASSGGETQYF. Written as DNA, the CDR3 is TGTGCCAGCAGTGAAGCGAGTAGCGGGGGAGAGACCCAGTACTTC.

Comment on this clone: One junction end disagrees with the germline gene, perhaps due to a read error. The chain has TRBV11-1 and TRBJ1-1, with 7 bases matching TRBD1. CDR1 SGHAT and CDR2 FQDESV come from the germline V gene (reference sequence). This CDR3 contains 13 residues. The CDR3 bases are TGTGCCAGCAGCGCCCGGGACAGCGCTGACGCTTTCTTT. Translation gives CASSARDSADAFF.

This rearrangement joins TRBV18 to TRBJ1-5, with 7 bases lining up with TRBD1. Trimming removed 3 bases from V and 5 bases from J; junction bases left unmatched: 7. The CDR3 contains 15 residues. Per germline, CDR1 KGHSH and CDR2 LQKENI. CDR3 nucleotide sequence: TGTGCCAGCTCACCTGAGACAGGGTATTATCAGCCCCAGCATTTT. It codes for CASSPETGYYQPQHF.

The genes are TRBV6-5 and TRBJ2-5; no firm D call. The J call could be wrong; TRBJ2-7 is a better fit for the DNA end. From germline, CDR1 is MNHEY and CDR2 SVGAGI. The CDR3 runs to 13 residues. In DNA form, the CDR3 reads TGTGCCAGCAGGGGCAAAGTGTTCTACGAGCAGTACTTC. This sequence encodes CASRGKVFYEQYF.

For the CDR3, the DNA is TGCGCCAGCAGCCCTGGGGGCGACTATGGCTACACCTTC. This sequence encodes CASSPGGDYGYTF. The gene calls are TRBV5-1 and TRBJ1-2, with D perhaps matching TRBD1 (6 bases). Germline values: CDR1 SGHRS, CDR2 YFSETQ. The CDR3 spans 13 residues. Between the trimmed V and J ends, which lost 4 bases and 3 bases, there was a span of 10 bases. Using reference TRBV5-1 and TRBJ1-2 for the parts outside the CDR3, the full variable domain is KAGVTQTPRYLIKTRGQQVTLSCSPISGHRSVSWYQQTPGQGLQFLFEYFSETQRNKGNFPGRFSGRQFSNSRSEMNVSTLELGDSALYLCASSPGGDYGYTFGSGTRLTVV.

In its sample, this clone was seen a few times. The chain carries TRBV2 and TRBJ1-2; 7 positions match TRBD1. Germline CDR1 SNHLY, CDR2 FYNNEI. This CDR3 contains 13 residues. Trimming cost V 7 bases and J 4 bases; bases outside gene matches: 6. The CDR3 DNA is TGTGCCAGCAACAGGGGTGGGGGCTATGGCTACACCTTC. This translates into CASNRGGGYGYTF.

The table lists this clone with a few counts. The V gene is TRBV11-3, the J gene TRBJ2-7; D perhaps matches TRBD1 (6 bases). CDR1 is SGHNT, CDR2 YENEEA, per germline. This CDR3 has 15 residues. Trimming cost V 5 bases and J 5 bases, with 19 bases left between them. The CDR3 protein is CASSASRGPTHEQYF. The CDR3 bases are TGTGCCAGCAGCGCCTCCAGGGGTCCCACCCACGAGCAGTACTTC.

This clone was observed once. CDR3 coding DNA: TGTGCCAGCAGCGTTCCGGTAGCTACAAAAAGTCGGGCCAACGTCCTGACTTTC. Its translation: CASSVPVATKSRANVLTF. This chain joins TRBV21-1 and TRBJ2-6; the table names TRBD2, a call not compared with the DNA. TRBV21-1 is shown as a pseudogene. The CDR3 consists of 18 residues.

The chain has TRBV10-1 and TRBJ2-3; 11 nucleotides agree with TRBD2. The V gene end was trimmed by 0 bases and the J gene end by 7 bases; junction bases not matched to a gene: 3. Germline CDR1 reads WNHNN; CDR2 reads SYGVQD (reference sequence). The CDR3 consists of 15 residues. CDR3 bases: TGCGCCAGCAGTGAGTCATCTAGCGGGGGGTATACGCAGTATTTT. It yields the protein CASSESSSGGYTQYF.

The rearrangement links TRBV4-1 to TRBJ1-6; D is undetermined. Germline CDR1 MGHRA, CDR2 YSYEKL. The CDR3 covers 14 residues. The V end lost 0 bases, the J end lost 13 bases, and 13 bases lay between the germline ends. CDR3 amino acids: CASSQEAATPPLHF. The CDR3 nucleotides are TGCGCCAGCAGCCAAGAAGCGGCGACACCCCCCCTCCACTTT.

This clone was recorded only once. CDR3 sequence: CAWSGGRTGGNTDTQYF. CDR3 sequence (DNA): TGTGCCTGGAGTGGAGGAAGGACAGGGGGAAACACAGATACGCAGTATTTT. The chain couples TRBV30 to TRBJ2-3; TRBD1 matches at 10 bases. J was trimmed by 2 bases and V by 1 base; bases with no gene match: 9. The germline V gene encodes CDR1 GTSNPN and CDR2 SVGIG (reference sequence). The CDR3 is made up of 17 amino acids.

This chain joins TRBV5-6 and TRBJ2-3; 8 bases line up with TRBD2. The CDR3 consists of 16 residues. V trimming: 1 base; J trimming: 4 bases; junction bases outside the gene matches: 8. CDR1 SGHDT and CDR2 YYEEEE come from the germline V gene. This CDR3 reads CASSLRRGGFADTQYF. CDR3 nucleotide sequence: TGTGCCAGCAGCTTGCGCCGGGGGGGCTTCGCAGATACGCAGTATTTT.

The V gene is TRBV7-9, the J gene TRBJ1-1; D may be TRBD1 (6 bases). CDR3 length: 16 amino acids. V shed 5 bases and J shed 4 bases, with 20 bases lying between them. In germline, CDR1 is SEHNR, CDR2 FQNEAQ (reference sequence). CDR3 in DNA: TGTGCCAGCAGCCAATTCCAACAGGGAATGCGCACTGAAGCTTTCTTT. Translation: CASSQFQQGMRTEAFF.

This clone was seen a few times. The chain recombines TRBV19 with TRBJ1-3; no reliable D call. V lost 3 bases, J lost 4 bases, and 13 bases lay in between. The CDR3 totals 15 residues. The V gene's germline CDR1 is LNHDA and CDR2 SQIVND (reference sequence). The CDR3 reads CASSITELRGNTIYF. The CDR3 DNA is TGTGCCAGTAGTATTACAGAACTCCGCGGAAACACCATATATTTT.

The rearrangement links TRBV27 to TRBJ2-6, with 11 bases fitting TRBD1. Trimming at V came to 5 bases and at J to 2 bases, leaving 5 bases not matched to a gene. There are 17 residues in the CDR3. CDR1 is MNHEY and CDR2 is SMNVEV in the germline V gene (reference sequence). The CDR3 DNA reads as TGTGCCAGCAGTCCCGGACAGGGGGCAGCTGGGGCCAACGTCCTGACTTTC. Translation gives CASSPGQGAAGANVLTF.